This entry lists 3 T cell receptor beta chains sequenced from one sample in a study of post-analysis software for immune sequencing data. Each TCR beta cDNA library carried unique molecular identifiers. One entry per CDR3 protein results from TCRdb running MiXCR on the PCR reads. In the table there are roughly 600,000 distinct CDR3 sequences, roughly 40% of which are singletons. No antigen is known for these receptors. Overall study results and limits: Patients used about 5 TRBV segments, including TRBV5-6, TRBV5-1 and TRBV20-1, more often than controls.

Sequencing used blood. These receptors were taken from a girl aged 5-17 years with multiple sclerosis.

The chain links TRBV5-1 to TRBJ2-7; D possibly corresponds to TRBD1 (7 bases). The CDR3 is 15 amino acids. Germline V CDR1 and CDR2: SGHRS, YFSETQ. V was pared by 7 bases and J by 3 bases, with 20 bases between. The CDR3 is CASAPGGLSNYEQYF. The CDR3 bases are TGCGCCAGCGCCCCAGGGGGGTTGTCTAACTACGAGCAGTACTTC.

The J gene is TRBJ2-3, the V gene TRBV6-6, with no clear D. The V gene's germline CDR1 is MNHNY and CDR2 SVGAGI (reference sequence). V gave up 7 bases and J gave up 6 bases, with 11 bases separating them. The CDR3 is 12 residues long. The CDR3, as DNA: TGTGCCAGCAACCCATCGGACGATACGCAGTATTTT. Translated, it gives CASNPSDDTQYF.

This clonotype appeared a few times. CDR3 bases: TGTGCCAGCAGCTTAGCGGGGCCGAATGAAAAACTGTTTTTT. The encoded protein is CASSLAGPNEKLFF. The V call is TRBV7-9, the J call TRBJ1-4; D might be TRBD1 (5 bases). The V end lost 0 bases, the J end lost 5 bases, and 7 bases lay between the germline ends. Germline V gene data show CDR1 as SEHNR and CDR2 as FQNEAQ (reference sequence). CDR3 length: 14 amino acids.